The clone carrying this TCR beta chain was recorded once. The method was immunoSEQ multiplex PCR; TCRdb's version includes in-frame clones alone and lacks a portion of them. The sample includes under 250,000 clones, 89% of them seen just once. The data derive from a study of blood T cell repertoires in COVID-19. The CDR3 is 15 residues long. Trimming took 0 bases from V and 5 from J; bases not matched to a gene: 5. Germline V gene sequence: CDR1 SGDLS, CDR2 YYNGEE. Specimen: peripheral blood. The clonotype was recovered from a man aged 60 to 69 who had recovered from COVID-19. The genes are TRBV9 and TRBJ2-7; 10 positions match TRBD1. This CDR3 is CASSVGGTGVHEQYF. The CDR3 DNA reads TGTGCCAGCAGCGTAGGTGGGACAGGGGTCCACGAGCAGTACTTC.